Each of the 29 T cell receptor beta chains below was sequenced from the same sample in a study of shared clonotypes between healthy human individuals. Sequencing was performed with immunoSEQ multiplex PCR; in TCRdb, only in-frame clones are kept and a portion is missing. Of about 1.5 million clones in the sample, around 98% are singletons; the top ten hold less than 0.55%. The specimen sequenced was naive CD4+ T cells sorted from blood. As for subset: CD45RA+ positively selected. Receptors were obtained from a man aged 25 to 40 in good health.

The chain has TRBV18 and TRBJ2-7; 7 nucleotides match TRBD1. V gave up 3 bases and J gave up 3 bases; unmatched junction bases: 2. This CDR3 comprises 13 residues. Germline V gene lookup returns CDR1 KGHSH and CDR2 LQKENI. CDR3 amino acids: CASSPGQLYEQYF. The CDR3 DNA reads as TGTGCCAGCTCACCGGGACAGCTCTACGAGCAGTACTTC.

The CDR3 bases are TGTGCCACCAACCAGGGTCCCACTGGAAACACCATATATTTT. It codes for CATNQGPTGNTIYF. The chain has TRBV19 and TRBJ1-3; a weak D match, TRBD1 (5 bases). V shed 10 bases and J shed 2 bases, with 15 bases lying between them. Germline V CDR1 and CDR2: LNHDA, SQIVND (reference sequence). CDR3 length equals 14 residues.

This chain uses TRBV11-2 with TRBJ2-3; possibly TRBD2 for D (6 bases). The CDR3 runs to 16 residues. Germline V gene data show CDR1 as SGHAT and CDR2 as FQNNGV. With 5 bases removed from V and 0 bases from J, the gap between germline ends came to 15 bases. CDR3 DNA: TGTGCCAGCAGCGCGACGCTAGCGAGTAGCACAGATACGCAGTATTTT. Residues: CASSATLASSTDTQYF.

The gene calls are TRBV5-4 and TRBJ2-1, with TRBD2 as a possible D gene (5 bases). V was pared by 1 base and J by 5 bases, with 13 bases between. The CDR3 is 15 residues long. Germline loops: CDR1 SGHNT, CDR2 YYREEE (reference sequence). Written as DNA, the CDR3 is TGTGCCAGCAGCTTGTTGGCGGGCCCGAACAATGAGCAGTTCTTC. It encodes CASSLLAGPNNEQFF.

This chain connects TRBV6-5 to TRBJ1-2, with D tentatively TRBD1 (5 bases). CDR1 is MNHEY, CDR2 SVGAGI, per germline. Trimming stripped 5 bases from V and 8 bases from J, with 15 bases between. This CDR3 contains 13 residues. The CDR3 is CASSRGTGQGYTF. The CDR3 coding sequence is TGTGCCAGCAGTCGGGGAACAGGCCAAGGCTACACCTTC.

The CDR3 nucleotides read TGTGCCATCAGTGACTTAGCGGCCAATACGCAGTATTTT. The encoded protein is CAISDLAANTQYF. The chain carries TRBV10-3 and TRBJ2-3; D may be TRBD2 (6 bases). Germline lookup yields CDR1 ENHRY and CDR2 SYGVKD. The CDR3 consists of 13 residues. The germline V and J ends were trimmed by 3 bases and 7 bases, with 11 bases remaining between them.

This rearrangement joins TRBV4-3 to TRBJ1-1; D remains ambiguous. Germline V gene sequence: CDR1 LGHNA, CDR2 YSLEER. The CDR3 has 14 residues. Deletions cut 1 base from V and 6 bases from J, with 12 bases between. CDR3 coding DNA: TGCGCCAGCAGCCAAGTTTCCGGGCTCCCTGAAGCTTTCTTT. This sequence encodes CASSQVSGLPEAFF.

This clone has a single count. This chain connects TRBV18 to TRBJ2-2; D is ambiguous. The ends were cut back, 3 bases at V and 0 bases at J, with 8 bases in the middle. The germline V gene encodes CDR1 KGHSH and CDR2 LQKENI. This CDR3 has 15 residues. The CDR3 loop reads CASSPKTTNTGELFF. The CDR3 DNA sequence: TGTGCCAGCTCACCGAAGACAACGAACACCGGGGAGCTGTTTTTT. The variable domain in full, with the rest retrieved from reference TRBV18 and TRBJ2-2, is NAGVMQNPRHLVRRRGQEARLRCSPMKGHSHVYWYRQLPEEGLKFMVYLQKENIIDESGMPKERFSAEFPKEGPSILRIQQVVRGDSAAYFCASSPKTTNTGELFFGEGSRLTVL.

This clone is a singleton in its sample. The genes are TRBV7-2 and TRBJ2-1; 12 nucleotides agree with TRBD2. The V gene's germline CDR1 is SGHTA and CDR2 FQGNSA. The CDR3 has 18 amino acids. V gave up 2 bases and J gave up 7 bases; unmatched junction bases: 12. CDR3 amino acids: CASSLLFRTSGIRNEQFF. The CDR3 DNA reads TGTGCCAGCAGCTTATTATTCAGGACTAGCGGGATAAGAAATGAGCAGTTCTTC.

The rearrangement joins TRBV19 to TRBJ2-7; 7 bases align to TRBD2. CDR3 length: 15 residues. The ends lost 7 bases at V and 0 bases at J; junction bases unmatched: 9. Germline V gene sequence: CDR1 LNHDA, CDR2 SQIVND (reference sequence). The CDR3 protein is CASTKGASGSYEQYF. DNA for the CDR3: TGTGCCAGTACTAAAGGGGCTAGCGGCTCCTACGAGCAGTACTTC.

The V and J genes are TRBV6-6 and TRBJ2-7; maybe TRBD1 (6 bases). CDR1 is MNHNY, CDR2 SVGAGI, per germline (reference sequence). V dropped 6 bases and J dropped 1 base, with 13 bases sitting between them. This CDR3 has 14 residues. CDR3 in amino acids: CASRGALSSYEQYF. The DNA for the CDR3 is TGTGCCAGCAGGGGGGCCCTCTCTTCCTACGAGCAGTACTTC.

The chain couples TRBV28 to TRBJ2-3; D is possibly TRBD1 or TRBD2 (5 bases each). Germline values: CDR1 MDHEN, CDR2 SYDVKM. There are 13 residues in the CDR3. V lost 6 bases and J lost 7, with 14 bases in between. The CDR3 nucleotides read TGTGCCAGCAGGGGGGTGGGTCGTAATACGCAGTATTTT. Translated, it gives CASRGVGRNTQYF.

This rearrangement joins TRBV19 to TRBJ2-7; either TRBD1 or TRBD2 may fit D (7 bases each). The CDR3 runs to 15 residues. V dropped 3 bases and J dropped 2 bases, with 14 bases sitting between them. Germline-derived CDR1 and CDR2 are LNHDA and SQIVND (reference sequence). CDR3 nucleotides: TGTGCCAGTAGTATCGTCCAGGGGGGGACCTACGAGCAGTACTTC. This gives the protein CASSIVQGGTYEQYF.

This chain connects TRBV5-5 to TRBJ1-1; no clear D. This CDR3 is built from 13 residues. V shed 4 bases and J shed 7 bases, with 14 bases lying between them. Per the germline V gene, CDR1 is SGHKS and CDR2 is YYEKEE (reference sequence). The CDR3 nucleotides are TGTGCCAGCAGCATGGGAAAGACTAATGAAGCTTTCTTT. Translated, it gives CASSMGKTNEAFF. The full variable domain, completed using reference TRBV5-5 and TRBJ1-1, is DAGVTQSPTHLIKTRGQQVTLRCSPISGHKSVSWYQQVLGQGPQFIFQYYEKEERGRGNFPDRFSARQFPNYSSELNVNALLLGDSALYLCASSMGKTNEAFFGQGTRLTVV.

The chain joins TRBV12-5 to TRBJ1-5, with 9 bases matching TRBD1. The J segment lost 5 bases and the V segment lost 9 bases, leaving 5 bases of the junction unmatched. The CDR3 is 13 residues long. Germline lookup yields CDR1 LGHNT and CDR2 FRNRAP. The CDR3 sequence is CARNRGRDQPQHF. The CDR3 DNA sequence: TGTGCTAGGAACAGGGGGCGCGATCAGCCCCAGCATTTT.

The chain recombines TRBV6-1 with TRBJ1-5; 10 bases agree with TRBD1. Germline V CDR1 and CDR2: MNHNS, SASEGT. The CDR3 has 14 amino acids. The J segment lost 9 bases and the V segment lost 9 bases, leaving 11 bases of the junction unmatched. The CDR3 DNA sequence: TGTGCCAGTGCTGGACAGGGGGGTGATAGGCCCCAGCATTTT. As protein: CASAGQGGDRPQHF.

The chain links TRBV11-3 to TRBJ2-1, with a weak D call TRBD1 (5 bases). This CDR3 has 14 residues. Germline CDR1 is SGHNT and CDR2 is YENEEA. V was clipped by 5 bases and J by 6 bases, with 14 bases between them. The DNA of the CDR3 is TGTGCCAGCAGCGCCTGGGGCCGGTCCAATGAGCAGTTCTTC. It encodes CASSAWGRSNEQFF.

This chain uses TRBV7-3 with TRBJ2-1, with a weak D call TRBD1 (5 bases). Germline V gene sequence: CDR1 SGHTA, CDR2 FQGTGA. The CDR3 extends over 14 amino acids. Deletions cut 4 bases from V and 7 bases from J, with 14 bases between. The CDR3 DNA reads TGTGCCAGCAGCTCTGGACAACCGGCTAATGAGCAGTTCTTC. Its protein product is CASSSGQPANEQFF.

This chain connects TRBV29-1 to TRBJ2-3; the match to TRBD2 covers 9 bases. Germline-derived CDR1 and CDR2 are SQVTM and ANQGSEA. Trimming cost V 7 bases and J 2 bases; bases outside gene matches: 10. The CDR3 is 15 residues long. CDR3 coding DNA: TGCAGCGCCGGAACCCTAGCGGGAATCACAGATACGCAGTATTTT. This codes for CSAGTLAGITDTQYF.

The chain is built from TRBV11-2 and TRBJ1-5; TRBD1 aligns across 7 bases. The J segment lost 0 bases and the V segment lost 5 bases, leaving 4 bases of the junction unmatched. Per germline, CDR1 SGHAT and CDR2 FQNNGV. The CDR3 is 15 amino acids. CDR3 in amino acids: CASSPGQHSNQPQHF. The CDR3 DNA reads TGTGCCAGCAGCCCGGGACAGCATAGCAATCAGCCCCAGCATTTT.

Notes on this clone: Other nucleotide sequences in the sample specify the same CDR3. V gene TRBV5-1 combines with J gene TRBJ2-3; D tentatively fits TRBD1 or TRBD2 (5 bases each). The CDR3 extends over 14 amino acids. In germline, CDR1 is SGHRS, CDR2 YFSETQ. The V gene lost 3 bases and the J gene lost 0 bases, with 8 bases spanning the gap. The CDR3 DNA sequence: TGCGCCAGCAGCTCGGGACCTAGCACAGATACGCAGTATTTT. Residues: CASSSGPSTDTQYF.

This sequence joins TRBV5-4 and TRBJ2-5; 8 bases are a match to TRBD2. V dropped 5 bases and J dropped 2; count of bases not matched to a gene: 8. Germline CDR1 reads SGHNT; CDR2 reads YYREEE (reference sequence). CDR3 size: 15 residues. The DNA for the CDR3 is TGTGCCAGCAGTTCCACCGGGGGGGAGCAAGAGACCCAGTACTTC. Its translation is CASSSTGGEQETQYF. Looking up the rest from reference TRBV5-4 and TRBJ2-5 gives the full variable domain: ETGVTQSPTHLIKTRGQQVTLRCSSQSGHNTVSWYQQALGQGPQFIFQYYREEENGRGNFPPRFSGLQFPNYSSELNVNALELDDSALYLCASSSTGGEQETQYFGPGTRLLVL.

On this clone: Its ends do not fully match the called genes, so a read error is possible. The J gene is TRBJ2-3, the V gene TRBV30, with TRBD2 matching over 13 bases. The CDR3 runs 12 residues. The germline V gene has CDR1 GTSNPN and CDR2 SVGIG (reference sequence). CDR3 DNA: TGTGCCCGGAGACTAGCGGGAGGCACGCAGTATTTT. Its translation: CARRLAGGTQYF.

The CDR3 DNA is TGTGCCAGCTCCGTATCGCGGGGGAACAGTGGAAACACCATATATTTT. This encodes CASSVSRGNSGNTIYF. The V and J genes are TRBV18 and TRBJ1-3; D perhaps matches TRBD1 (5 bases). The CDR3 spans 16 residues. The germline CDR1 and CDR2 sequences are KGHSH and LQKENI. V shed 6 bases and J shed 3 bases, with 18 bases lying between them. The complete variable domain, with remaining parts taken from reference TRBV18 and TRBJ1-3, reads NAGVMQNPRHLVRRRGQEARLRCSPMKGHSHVYWYRQLPEEGLKFMVYLQKENIIDESGMPKERFSAEFPKEGPSILRIQQVVRGDSAAYFCASSVSRGNSGNTIYFGEGSWLTVV.

Comment on this clone: This sample includes further DNA sequences coding for the same CDR3. The V gene is TRBV28, the J gene TRBJ1-2; D not certain. Germline V gene sequence: CDR1 MDHEN, CDR2 SYDVKM. This CDR3 comprises 12 residues. V lost 6 bases, J lost 4 bases, and 9 bases lay in between. For the CDR3, the DNA is TGTGCCAGCAGCCCGACCGGCTATGGCTACACCTTC. It yields the protein CASSPTGYGYTF.

A remark on this clone: One junction end does not reproduce the germline sequence, and a read error may be involved. Other DNA sequences in this sample translate to the same CDR3. The chain uses TRBV7-7 and TRBJ2-2; no firm D call. Germline loops: CDR1 SSHAT, CDR2 FNYEAQ (reference sequence). CDR3 length: 13 amino acids. CDR3 nucleotide sequence: TGTGCTAGCAGCTTAACAAACACCGGGGAGCTGTTTTTT. Residues: CASSLTNTGELFF.

CDR3 DNA: TGTGCCAGCAGCTTAAAAGGACTAGCGGAGGGGGGTTCGCAGTATTTT. Translating gives CASSLKGLAEGGSQYF. The chain is built from TRBV7-6 and TRBJ2-3; 10 nucleotides align to TRBD2. CDR1 SGHVS and CDR2 FNYEAQ come from the germline V gene. Trimming took 2 bases from V and 10 from J; bases not matched to a gene: 12. The CDR3 contains 16 residues.

This rearrangement joins TRBV5-1 to TRBJ2-3; D is uncertain. V was pared by 6 bases and J by 2 bases, with 13 bases between. Germline V gives CDR1 SGHRS, CDR2 YFSETQ. There are 14 residues in the CDR3. The DNA for the CDR3 is TGCGCCAGCACGTCAGGATTTGACACAGATACGCAGTATTTT. Translating it yields CASTSGFDTDTQYF. The entire variable domain, with the rest obtained from reference TRBV5-1 and TRBJ2-3, is as follows: KAGVTQTPRYLIKTRGQQVTLSCSPISGHRSVSWYQQTPGQGLQFLFEYFSETQRNKGNFPGRFSGRQFSNSRSEMNVSTLELGDSALYLCASTSGFDTDTQYFGPGTRLTVL.

J is TRBJ1-5 and V is TRBV28, with a tentative D call TRBD1 (6 bases). CDR3 length: 19 amino acids. Germline lookup yields CDR1 MDHEN and CDR2 SYDVKM. Trimming pared 5 bases from V and 0 bases from J, leaving 23 bases between. CDR3 sequence: CASSGWGTGTRYSNQPQHF. The DNA of the CDR3 is TGTGCCAGCAGTGGTTGGGGTACAGGGACCCGTTATAGCAATCAGCCCCAGCATTTT. The whole variable domain, remainder taken from reference TRBV28 and TRBJ1-5, is DVKVTQSSRYLVKRTGEKVFLECVQDMDHENMFWYRQDPGLGLRLIYFSYDVKMKEKGDIPEGYSVSREKKERFSLILESASTNQTSMYLCASSGWGTGTRYSNQPQHFGDGTRLSIL.